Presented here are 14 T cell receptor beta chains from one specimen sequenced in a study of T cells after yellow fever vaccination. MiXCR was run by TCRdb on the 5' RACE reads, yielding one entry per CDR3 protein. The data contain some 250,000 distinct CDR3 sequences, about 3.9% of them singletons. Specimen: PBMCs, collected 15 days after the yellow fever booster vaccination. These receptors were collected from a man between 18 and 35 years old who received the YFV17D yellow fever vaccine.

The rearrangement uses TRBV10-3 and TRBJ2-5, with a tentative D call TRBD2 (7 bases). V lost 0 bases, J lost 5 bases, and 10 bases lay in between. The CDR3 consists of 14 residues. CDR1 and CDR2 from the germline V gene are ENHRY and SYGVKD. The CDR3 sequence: CAISESRGAETQYF. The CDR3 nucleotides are TGTGCCATCAGTGAGTCACGGGGGGCCGAGACCCAGTACTTC.

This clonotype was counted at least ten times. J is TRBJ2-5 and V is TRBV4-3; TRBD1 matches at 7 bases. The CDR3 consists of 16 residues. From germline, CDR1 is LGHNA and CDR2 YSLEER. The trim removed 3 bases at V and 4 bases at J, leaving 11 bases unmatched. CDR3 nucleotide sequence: TGCGCCAGCAGCCACTTACTGCAGGGGGTTGGAGAGACCCAGTACTTC. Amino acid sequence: CASSHLLQGVGETQYF.

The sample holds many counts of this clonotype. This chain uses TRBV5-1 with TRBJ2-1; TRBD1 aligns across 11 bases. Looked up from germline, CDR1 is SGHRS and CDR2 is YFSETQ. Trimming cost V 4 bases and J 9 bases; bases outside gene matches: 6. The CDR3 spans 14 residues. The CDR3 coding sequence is TGCGCCAGCAGCCCGGCGGGACAGGGGGTTGAGCAGTTCTTC. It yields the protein CASSPAGQGVEQFF.

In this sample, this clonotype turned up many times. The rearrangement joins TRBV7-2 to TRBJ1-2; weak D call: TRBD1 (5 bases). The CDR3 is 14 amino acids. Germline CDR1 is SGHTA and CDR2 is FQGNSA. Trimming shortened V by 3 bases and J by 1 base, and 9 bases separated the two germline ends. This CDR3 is CASSFGGFNYGYTF. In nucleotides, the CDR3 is TGTGCCAGCAGCTTTGGGGGATTTAACTATGGCTACACCTTC.

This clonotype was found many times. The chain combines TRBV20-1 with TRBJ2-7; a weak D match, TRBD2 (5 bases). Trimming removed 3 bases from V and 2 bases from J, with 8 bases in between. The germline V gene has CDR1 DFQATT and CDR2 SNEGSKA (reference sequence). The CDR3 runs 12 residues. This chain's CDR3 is CSARVGTYEQYV. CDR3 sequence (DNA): TGCAGTGCTAGGGTCGGGACCTACGAGCAGTACGTC.

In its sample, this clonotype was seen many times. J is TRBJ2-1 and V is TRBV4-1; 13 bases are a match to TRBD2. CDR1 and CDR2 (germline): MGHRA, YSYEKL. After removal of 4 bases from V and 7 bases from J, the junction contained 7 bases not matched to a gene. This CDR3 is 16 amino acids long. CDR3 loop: CASSPRGTSGANEQFF. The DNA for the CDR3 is TGCGCCAGCAGCCCTAGAGGGACTAGCGGGGCGAATGAGCAGTTCTTC.

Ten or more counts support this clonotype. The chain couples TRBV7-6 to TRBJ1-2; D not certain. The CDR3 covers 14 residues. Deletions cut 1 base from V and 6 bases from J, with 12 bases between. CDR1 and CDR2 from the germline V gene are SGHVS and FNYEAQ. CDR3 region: CASSLDGSLNGYTF. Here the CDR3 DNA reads TGTGCCAGCAGCTTAGATGGGAGTCTGAATGGCTACACCTTC.

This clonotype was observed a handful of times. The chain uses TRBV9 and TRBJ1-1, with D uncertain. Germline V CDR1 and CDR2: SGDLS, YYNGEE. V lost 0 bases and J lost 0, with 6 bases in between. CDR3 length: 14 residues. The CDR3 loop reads CASSVGNMNTEAFF. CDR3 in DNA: TGTGCCAGCAGCGTAGGGAACATGAACACTGAAGCTTTCTTT.

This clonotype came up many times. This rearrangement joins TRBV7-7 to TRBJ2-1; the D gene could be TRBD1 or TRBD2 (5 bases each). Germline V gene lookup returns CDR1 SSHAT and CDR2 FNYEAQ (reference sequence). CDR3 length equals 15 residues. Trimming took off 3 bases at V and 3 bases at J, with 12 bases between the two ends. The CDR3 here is CASSLEAGHYNEQFF. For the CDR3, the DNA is TGTGCCAGCAGCTTGGAGGCAGGGCACTACAATGAGCAGTTCTTC.

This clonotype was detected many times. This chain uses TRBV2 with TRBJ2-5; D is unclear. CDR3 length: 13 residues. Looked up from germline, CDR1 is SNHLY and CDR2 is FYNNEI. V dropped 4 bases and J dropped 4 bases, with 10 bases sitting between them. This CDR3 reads CASSARLGETQYF. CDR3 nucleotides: TGTGCCAGCAGTGCCCGACTGGGAGAGACCCAGTACTTC.

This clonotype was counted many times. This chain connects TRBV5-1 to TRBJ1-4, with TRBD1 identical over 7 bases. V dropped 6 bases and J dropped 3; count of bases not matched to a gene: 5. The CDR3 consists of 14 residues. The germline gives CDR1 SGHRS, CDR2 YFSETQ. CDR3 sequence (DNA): TGCGCCAGCAACCTGGGACAGCCTAATGAAAAACTGTTTTTT. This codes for CASNLGQPNEKLFF.

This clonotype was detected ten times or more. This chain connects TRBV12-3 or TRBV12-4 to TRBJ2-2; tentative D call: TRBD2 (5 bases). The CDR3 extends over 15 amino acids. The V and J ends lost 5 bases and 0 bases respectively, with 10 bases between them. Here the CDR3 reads CASSQTGSNTGELFF. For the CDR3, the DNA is TGTGCCAGCAGTCAAACGGGGTCGAACACCGGGGAGCTGTTTTTT.

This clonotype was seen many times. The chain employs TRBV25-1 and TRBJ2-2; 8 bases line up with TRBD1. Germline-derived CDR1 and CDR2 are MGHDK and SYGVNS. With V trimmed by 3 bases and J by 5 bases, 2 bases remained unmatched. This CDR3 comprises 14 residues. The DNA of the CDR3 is TGTGCCAGCAGTGACGACAGGGGAACCGGGGAGCTGTTTTTT. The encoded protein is CASSDDRGTGELFF. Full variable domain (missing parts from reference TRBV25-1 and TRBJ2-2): EADIYQTPRYLVIGTGKKITLECSQTMGHDKMYWYQQDPGMELHLIHYSYGVNSTEKGDLSSESTVSRIRTEHFPLTLESARPSHTSQYLCASSDDRGTGELFFGEGSRLTVL.

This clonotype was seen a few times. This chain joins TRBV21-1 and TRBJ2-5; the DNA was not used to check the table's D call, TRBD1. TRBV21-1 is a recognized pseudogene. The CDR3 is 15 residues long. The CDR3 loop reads CASSKGTRTQETQYF. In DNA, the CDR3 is TGTGCCAGCAGCAAAGGAACCCGGACCCAAGAGACCCAGTACTTC.